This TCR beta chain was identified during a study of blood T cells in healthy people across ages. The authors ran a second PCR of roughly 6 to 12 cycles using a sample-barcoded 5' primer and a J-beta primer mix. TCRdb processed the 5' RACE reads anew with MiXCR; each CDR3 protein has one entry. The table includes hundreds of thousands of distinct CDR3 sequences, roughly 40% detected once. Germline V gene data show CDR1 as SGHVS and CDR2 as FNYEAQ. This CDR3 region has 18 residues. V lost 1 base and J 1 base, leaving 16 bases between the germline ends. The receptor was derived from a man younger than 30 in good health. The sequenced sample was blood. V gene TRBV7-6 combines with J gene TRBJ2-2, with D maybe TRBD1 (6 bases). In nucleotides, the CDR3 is TGTGCCAGCAGCTTAGGGTTAAGGGGGACACAGAACACCGGGGAGCTGTTTTTT. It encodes CASSLGLRGTQNTGELFF.